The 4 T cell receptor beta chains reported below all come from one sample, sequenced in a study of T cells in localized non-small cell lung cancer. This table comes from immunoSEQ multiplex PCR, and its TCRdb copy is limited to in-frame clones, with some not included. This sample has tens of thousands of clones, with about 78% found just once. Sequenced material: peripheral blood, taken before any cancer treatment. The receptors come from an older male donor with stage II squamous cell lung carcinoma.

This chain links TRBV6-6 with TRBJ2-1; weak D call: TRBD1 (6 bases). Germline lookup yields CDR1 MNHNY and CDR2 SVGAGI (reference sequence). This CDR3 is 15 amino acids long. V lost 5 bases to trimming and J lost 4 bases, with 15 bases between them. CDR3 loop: CASSPSSGVYNEQFF. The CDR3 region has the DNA TGTGCCAGCAGTCCGTCGTCAGGGGTATACAATGAGCAGTTCTTC.

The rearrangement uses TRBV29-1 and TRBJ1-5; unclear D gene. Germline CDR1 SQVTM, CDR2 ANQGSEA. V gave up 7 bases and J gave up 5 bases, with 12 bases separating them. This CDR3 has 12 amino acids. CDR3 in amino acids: CSARQGDQPQHF. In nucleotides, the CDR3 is TGCAGCGCCCGCCAAGGTGATCAGCCCCAGCATTTT. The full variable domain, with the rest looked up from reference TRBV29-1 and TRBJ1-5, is SAVISQKPSRDICQRGTSLTIQCQVDSQVTMMFWYRQQPGQSLTLIATANQGSEATYESGFVIDKFPISRPNLTFSTLTVSNMSPEDSSIYLCSARQGDQPQHFGDGTRLSIL.

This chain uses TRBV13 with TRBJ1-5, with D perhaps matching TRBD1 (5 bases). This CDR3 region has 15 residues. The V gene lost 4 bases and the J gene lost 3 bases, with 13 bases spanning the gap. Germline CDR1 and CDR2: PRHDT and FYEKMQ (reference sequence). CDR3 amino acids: CASSYDMGDNQPQHF. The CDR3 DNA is TGTGCCAGCAGCTACGACATGGGGGACAATCAGCCCCAGCATTTT.

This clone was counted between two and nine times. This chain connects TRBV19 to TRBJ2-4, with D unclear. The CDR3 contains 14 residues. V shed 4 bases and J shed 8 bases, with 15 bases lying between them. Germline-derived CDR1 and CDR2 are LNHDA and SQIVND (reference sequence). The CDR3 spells CASSKEWGVDIQYF. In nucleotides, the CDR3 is TGTGCCAGTAGTAAGGAATGGGGTGTCGACATTCAGTACTTC.